These 3 T cell receptor beta chains came from one sample sequenced in a study of blood T cell repertoires in COVID-19. Only in-frame clones appear in the TCRdb table, and some are missing; sequencing was by immunoSEQ multiplex PCR. Here the sample spans some 250,000 clones, roughly 80% being singletons. Input material: peripheral blood. Source of these receptors: a man aged 45-65 years with active or convalescent COVID-19.

This clone has only a few counts. The chain uses TRBV7-2 and TRBJ1-3; 11 bases agree with TRBD1. Germline CDR1 is SGHTA and CDR2 is FQGNSA. Trimming at V came to 5 bases and at J to 0 bases, leaving 9 bases not matched to a gene. The CDR3 loop spans 18 amino acids. This chain's CDR3 is CASSPTTGTGGSGNTIYF. For the CDR3, the DNA is TGTGCCAGCAGCCCAACAACCGGGACAGGGGGCTCTGGAAACACCATATATTTT. Using reference TRBV7-2 and TRBJ1-3 for the parts outside the CDR3, the full variable domain is GAGVSQSPSNKVTEKGKDVELRCDPISGHTALYWYRQSLGQGLEFLIYFQGNSAPDKSGLPSDRFSAERTGGSVSTLTIQRTQQEDSAVYLCASSPTTGTGGSGNTIYFGEGSWLTVV.

The genes are TRBV14 and TRBJ2-6; D is uncertain. Between the trimmed V and J ends, which lost 0 bases and 3 bases, there was a span of 9 bases. Per the germline V gene, CDR1 is SGHDN and CDR2 is FVKESK. The CDR3 length is 16 residues. The CDR3 nucleotides read TGTGCCAGCAGCCAAGAGTCACGGGTTGGGGCCAACGTCCTGACTTTC. Translation gives CASSQESRVGANVLTF. Looking up the rest from reference TRBV14 and TRBJ2-6 gives the full variable domain: EAGVTQFPSHSVIEKGQTVTLRCDPISGHDNLYWYRRVMGKEIKFLLHFVKESKQDESGMPNNRFLAERTGGTYSTLKVQPAELEDSGVYFCASSQESRVGANVLTFGAGSRLTVL.

The J gene is TRBJ1-5, the V gene TRBV19; D is uncertain. The CDR3 extends over 15 amino acids. Trimming removed 3 bases from V and 0 bases from J, with 9 bases in between. Germline V CDR1 and CDR2: LNHDA, SQIVND (reference sequence). The CDR3 sequence is CASSIRGYSNQPQHF. The CDR3 DNA is TGTGCCAGTAGTATTCGAGGGTATAGCAATCAGCCCCAGCATTTT.